This T cell receptor beta chain came from a study of T cells in Graves' hyperthyroidism and ophthalmopathy. Points from the study as a whole: Blood samples included most of the expanded thyroid clonotypes exceeding 0.001.

Researchers amplified the TCR beta CDR3 regions from RNA transcripts. With the HTBI primer set, the TCR CDR3 went through a first round of RT-PCR. TCRdb recomputed calls from the multiplex PCR reads with MiXCR, one row per CDR3 protein. The sample has over 90,000 distinct CDR3 sequences, about 50% seen once. In patients aged 18 to 65, hyperthyroidism was newly diagnosed, with duration under 2 months. Remarks on this clonotype: Its matching antigen is unknown. Its ends do not fully match the called genes, so a read error is possible.

The germline gives CDR1 LNHNV, CDR2 YYDKDF (reference sequence). This CDR3 contains 20 residues. The chain recombines TRBV15 with TRBJ2-1; the D call may be TRBD1 or TRBD2 (5 bases each). This receptor was obtained from a middle-aged man with Graves' hyperthyroidism. Source material: blood. The CDR3: CATSRPDRQVAGGGYNEQVF. The CDR3 DNA reads TGTGCCACCAGCAGACCAGATCGCCAGGTTGCGGGTGGGGGTTACAATGAGCAGGTCTTC.